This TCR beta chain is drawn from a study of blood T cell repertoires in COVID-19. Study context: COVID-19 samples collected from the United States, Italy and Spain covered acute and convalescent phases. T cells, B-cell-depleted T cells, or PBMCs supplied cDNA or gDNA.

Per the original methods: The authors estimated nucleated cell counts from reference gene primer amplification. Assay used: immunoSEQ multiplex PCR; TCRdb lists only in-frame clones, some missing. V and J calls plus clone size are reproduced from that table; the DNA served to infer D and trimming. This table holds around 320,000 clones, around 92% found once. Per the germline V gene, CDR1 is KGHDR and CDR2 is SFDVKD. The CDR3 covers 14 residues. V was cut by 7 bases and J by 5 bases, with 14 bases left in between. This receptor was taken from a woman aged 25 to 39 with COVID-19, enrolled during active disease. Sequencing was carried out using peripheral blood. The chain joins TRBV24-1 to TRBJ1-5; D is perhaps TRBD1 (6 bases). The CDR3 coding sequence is TGTGCCACCAGCCCTGACAGGCTTGATCAGCCCCAGCATTTT. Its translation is CATSPDRLDQPQHF.